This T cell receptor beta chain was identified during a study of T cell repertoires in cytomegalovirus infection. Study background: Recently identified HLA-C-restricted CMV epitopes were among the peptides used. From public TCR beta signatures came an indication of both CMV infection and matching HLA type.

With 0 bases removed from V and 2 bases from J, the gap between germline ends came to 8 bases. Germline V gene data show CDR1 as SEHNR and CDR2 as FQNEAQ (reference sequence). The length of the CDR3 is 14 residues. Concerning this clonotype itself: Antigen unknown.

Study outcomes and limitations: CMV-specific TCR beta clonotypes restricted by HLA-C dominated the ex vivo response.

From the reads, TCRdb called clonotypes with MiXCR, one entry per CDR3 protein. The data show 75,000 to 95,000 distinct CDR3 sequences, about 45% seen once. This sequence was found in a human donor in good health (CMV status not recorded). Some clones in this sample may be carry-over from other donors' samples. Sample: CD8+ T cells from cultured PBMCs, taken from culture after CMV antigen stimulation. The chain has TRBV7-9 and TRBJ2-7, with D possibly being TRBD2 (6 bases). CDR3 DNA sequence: TGTGCCAGCAGCTTAGCGGGAGGTCCCTACGAGCAGTACTTC. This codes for CASSLAGGPYEQYF.